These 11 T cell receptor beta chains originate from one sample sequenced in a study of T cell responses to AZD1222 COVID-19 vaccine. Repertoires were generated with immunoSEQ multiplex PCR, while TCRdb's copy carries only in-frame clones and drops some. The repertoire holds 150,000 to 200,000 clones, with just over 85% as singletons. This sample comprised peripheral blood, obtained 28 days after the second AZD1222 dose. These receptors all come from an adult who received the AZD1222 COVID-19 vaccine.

In DNA, the CDR3 is TGTGCCAGCAGCCAAGAACAGGGTCGACTTCTAAATTCACCCCTCCACTTT. As protein: CASSQEQGRLLNSPLHF. The chain combines TRBV4-2 with TRBJ1-6; perhaps TRBD1 as D (6 bases). Germline CDR1 and CDR2: LGHNA and YNFKEQ. The V and J ends lost 0 bases and 7 bases respectively, with 16 bases between them. The CDR3 has 17 residues.

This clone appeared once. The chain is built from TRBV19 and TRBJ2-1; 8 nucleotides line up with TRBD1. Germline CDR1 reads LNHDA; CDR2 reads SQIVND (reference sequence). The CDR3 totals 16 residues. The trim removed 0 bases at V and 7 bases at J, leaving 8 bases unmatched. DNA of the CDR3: TGTGCCAGTAGTATAGATCTGAACAGGGGGAGGAATGAGCAGTTCTTC. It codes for CASSIDLNRGRNEQFF.

CDR3 nucleotide sequence: TGCGCCAGCAGCGATACAGGGGCGGGCACTGAAGCTTTCTTT. Protein sequence: CASSDTGAGTEAFF. The gene calls are TRBV5-1 and TRBJ1-1; 7 positions agree with TRBD1. From germline, CDR1 is SGHRS and CDR2 YFSETQ. The CDR3 length is 14 residues. V shed 4 bases, J shed 4 bases, and the junction held 7 bases outside the gene matches.

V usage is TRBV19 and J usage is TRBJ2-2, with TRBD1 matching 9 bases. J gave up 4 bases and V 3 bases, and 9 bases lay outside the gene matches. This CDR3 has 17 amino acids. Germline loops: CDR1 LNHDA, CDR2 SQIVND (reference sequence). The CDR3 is CASSMGTGGRGTGELFF. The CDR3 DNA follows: TGTGCCAGTAGTATGGGCACAGGGGGCCGCGGCACCGGGGAGCTGTTTTTT.

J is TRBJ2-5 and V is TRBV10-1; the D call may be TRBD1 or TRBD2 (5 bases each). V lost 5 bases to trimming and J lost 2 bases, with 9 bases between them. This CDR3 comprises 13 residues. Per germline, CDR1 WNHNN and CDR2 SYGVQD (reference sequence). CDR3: CASSRGPQETQYF. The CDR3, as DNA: TGCGCCAGCAGTCGGGGACCACAAGAGACCCAGTACTTC.

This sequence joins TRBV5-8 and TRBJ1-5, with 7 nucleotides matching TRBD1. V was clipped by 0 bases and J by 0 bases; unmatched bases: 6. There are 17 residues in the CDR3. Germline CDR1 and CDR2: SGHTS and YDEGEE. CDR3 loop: CASSLEFGTDSNQPQHF. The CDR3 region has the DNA TGTGCCAGCAGCTTGGAATTTGGGACAGATAGCAATCAGCCCCAGCATTTT.

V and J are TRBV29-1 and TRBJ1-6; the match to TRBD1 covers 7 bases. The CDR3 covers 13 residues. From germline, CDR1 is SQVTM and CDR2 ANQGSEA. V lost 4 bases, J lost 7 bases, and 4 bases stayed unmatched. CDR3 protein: CSVGQGGNSPLHF. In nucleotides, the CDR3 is TGCAGCGTTGGACAGGGAGGGAATTCACCCCTCCACTTT.

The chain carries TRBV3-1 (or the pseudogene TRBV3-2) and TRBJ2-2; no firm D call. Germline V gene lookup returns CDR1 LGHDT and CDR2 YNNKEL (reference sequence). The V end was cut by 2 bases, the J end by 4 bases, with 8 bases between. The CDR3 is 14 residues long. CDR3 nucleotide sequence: TGTGCCAGCAGCCAAAACCTGGCCACCGGGGAGCTGTTTTTT. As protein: CASSQNLATGELFF.

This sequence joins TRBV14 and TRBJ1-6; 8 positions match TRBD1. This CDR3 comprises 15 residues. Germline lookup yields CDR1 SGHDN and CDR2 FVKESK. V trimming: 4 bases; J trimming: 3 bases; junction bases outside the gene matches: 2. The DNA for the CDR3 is TGTGCCAGCAGCCCCGGACAGGGCTATAATTCACCCCTCCACTTT. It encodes CASSPGQGYNSPLHF.

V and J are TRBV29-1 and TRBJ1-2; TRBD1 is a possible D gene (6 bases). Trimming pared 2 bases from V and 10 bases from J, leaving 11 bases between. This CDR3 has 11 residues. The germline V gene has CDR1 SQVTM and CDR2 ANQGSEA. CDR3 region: CSVERYRVYTF. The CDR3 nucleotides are TGCAGCGTTGAAAGGTACAGGGTCTACACCTTC.

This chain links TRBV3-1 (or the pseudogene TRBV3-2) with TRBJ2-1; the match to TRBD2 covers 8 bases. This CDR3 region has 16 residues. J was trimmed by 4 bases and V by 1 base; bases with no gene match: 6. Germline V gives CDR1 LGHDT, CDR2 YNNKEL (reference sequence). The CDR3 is CASSQGTGGGYNEQFF. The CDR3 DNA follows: TGTGCCAGCAGCCAAGGGACCGGGGGGGGATACAATGAGCAGTTCTTC.